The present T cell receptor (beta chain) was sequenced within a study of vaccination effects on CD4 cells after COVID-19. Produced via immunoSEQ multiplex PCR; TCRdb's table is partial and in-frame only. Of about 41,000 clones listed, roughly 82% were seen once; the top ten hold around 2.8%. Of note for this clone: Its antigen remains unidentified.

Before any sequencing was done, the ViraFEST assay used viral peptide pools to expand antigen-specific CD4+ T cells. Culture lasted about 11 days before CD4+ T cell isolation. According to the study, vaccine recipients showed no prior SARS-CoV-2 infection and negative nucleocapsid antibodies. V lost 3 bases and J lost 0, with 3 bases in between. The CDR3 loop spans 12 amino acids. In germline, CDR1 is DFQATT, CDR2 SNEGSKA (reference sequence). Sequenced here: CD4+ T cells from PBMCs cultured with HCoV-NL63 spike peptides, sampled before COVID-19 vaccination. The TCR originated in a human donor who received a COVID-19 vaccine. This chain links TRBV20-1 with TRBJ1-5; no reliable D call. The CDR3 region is CSASTSNQPQHF. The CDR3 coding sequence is TGCAGTGCTAGTACTAGCAATCAGCCCCAGCATTTT.